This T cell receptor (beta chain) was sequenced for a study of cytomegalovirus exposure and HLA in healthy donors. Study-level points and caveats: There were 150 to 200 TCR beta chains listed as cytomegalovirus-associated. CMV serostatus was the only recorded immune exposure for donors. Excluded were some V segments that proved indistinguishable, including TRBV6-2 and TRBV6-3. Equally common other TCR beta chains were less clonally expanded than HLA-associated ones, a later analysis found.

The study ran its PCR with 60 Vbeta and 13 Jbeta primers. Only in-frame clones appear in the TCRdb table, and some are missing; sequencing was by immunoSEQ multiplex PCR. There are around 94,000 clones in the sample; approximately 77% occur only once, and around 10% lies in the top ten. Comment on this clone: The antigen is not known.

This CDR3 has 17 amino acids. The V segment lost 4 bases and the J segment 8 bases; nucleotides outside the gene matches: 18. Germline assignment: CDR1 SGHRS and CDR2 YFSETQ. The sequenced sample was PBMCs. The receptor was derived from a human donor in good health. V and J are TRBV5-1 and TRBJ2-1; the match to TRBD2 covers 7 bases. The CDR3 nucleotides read TGCGCCAGCAGCCTCCGACTAGCCTACGAACAAGGGGATGAGCAGTTCTTC. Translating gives CASSLRLAYEQGDEQFF.